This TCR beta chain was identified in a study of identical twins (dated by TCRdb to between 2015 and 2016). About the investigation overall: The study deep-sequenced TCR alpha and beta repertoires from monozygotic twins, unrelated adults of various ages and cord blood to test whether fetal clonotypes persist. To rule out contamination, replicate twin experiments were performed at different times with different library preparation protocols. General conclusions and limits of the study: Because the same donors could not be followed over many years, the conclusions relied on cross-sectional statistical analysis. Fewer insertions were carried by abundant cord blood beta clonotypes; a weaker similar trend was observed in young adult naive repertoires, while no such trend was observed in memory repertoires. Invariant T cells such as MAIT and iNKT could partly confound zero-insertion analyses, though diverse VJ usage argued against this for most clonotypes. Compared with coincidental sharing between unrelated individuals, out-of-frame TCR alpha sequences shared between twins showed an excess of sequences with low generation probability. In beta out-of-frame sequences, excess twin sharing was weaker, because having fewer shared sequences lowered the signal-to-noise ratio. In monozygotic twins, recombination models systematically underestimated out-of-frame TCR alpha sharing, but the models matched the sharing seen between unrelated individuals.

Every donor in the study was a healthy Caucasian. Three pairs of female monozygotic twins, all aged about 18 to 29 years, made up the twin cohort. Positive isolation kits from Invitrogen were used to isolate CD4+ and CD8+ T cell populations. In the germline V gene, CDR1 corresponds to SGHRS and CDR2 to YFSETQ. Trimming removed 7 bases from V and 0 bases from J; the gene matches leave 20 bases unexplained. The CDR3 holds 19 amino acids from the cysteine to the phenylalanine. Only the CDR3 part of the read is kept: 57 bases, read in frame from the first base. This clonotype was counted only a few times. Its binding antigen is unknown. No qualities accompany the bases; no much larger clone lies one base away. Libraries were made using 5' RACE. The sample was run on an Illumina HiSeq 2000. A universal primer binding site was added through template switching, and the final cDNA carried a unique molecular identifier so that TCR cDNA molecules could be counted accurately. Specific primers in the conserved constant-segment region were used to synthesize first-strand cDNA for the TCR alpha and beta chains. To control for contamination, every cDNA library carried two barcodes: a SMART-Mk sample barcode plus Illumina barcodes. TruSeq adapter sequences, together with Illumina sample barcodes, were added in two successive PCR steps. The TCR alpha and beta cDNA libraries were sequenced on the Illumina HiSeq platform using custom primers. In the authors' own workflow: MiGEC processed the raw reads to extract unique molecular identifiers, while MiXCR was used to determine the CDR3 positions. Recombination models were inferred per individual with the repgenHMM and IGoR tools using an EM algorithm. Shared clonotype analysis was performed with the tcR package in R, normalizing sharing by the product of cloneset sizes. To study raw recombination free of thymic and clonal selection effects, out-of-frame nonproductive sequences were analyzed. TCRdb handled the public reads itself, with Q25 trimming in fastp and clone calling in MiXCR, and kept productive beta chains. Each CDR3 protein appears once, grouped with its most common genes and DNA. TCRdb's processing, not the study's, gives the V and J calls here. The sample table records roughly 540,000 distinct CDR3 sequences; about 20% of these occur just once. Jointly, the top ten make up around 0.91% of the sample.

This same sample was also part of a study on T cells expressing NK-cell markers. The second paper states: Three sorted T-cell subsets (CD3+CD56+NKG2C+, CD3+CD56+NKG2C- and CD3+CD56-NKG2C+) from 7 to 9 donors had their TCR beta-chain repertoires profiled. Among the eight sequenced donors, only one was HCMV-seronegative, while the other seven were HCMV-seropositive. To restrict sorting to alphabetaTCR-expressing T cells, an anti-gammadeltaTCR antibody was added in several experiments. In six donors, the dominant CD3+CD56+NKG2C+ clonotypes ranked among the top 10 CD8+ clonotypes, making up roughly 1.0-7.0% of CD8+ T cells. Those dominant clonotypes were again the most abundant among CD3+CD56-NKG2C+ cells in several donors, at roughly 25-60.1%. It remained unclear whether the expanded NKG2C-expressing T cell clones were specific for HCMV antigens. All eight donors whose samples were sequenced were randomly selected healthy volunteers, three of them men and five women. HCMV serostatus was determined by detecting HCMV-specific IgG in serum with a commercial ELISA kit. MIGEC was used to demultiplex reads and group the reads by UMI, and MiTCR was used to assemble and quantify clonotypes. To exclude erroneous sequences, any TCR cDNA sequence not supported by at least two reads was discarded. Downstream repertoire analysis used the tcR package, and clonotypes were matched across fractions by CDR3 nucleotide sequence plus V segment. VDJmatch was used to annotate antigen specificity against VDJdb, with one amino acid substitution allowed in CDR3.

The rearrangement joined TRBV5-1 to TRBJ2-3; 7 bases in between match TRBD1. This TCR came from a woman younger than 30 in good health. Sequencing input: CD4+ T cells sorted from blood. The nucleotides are TGCGCCAGCGCTCGAGGGGGCTTCCCCTTATCCTCTAGCACAGATACGCAGTATTTT. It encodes CASARGGFPLSSSTDTQYF. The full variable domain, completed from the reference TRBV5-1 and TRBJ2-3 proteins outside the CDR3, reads KAGVTQTPRYLIKTRGQQVTLSCSPISGHRSVSWYQQTPGQGLQFLFEYFSETQRNKGNFPGRFSGRQFSNSRSEMNVSTLELGDSALYLCASARGGFPLSSSTDTQYFGPGTRLTVL.